The 10 T cell receptor beta chains in this list originate from one sample, sequenced in a study of T cells in Graves' hyperthyroidism and ophthalmopathy. It was RNA transcripts that yielded the amplified TCR beta CDR3 regions. The primer set for the first-round RT-PCR of the TCR CDR3 was HTBI. Using its own MiXCR run on the multiplex PCR reads, TCRdb lists one record per CDR3 protein. Here the sample spans around 700,000 distinct CDR3 sequences, roughly 20% being singletons. The sequencing input was blood. The receptors stem from a woman in her 50s with Graves' hyperthyroidism that later progressed to Graves' ophthalmopathy.

Many counts were recorded for this clonotype. The chain combines TRBV2 with TRBJ1-5; no firm D call. The CDR3 has 15 amino acids. Germline values: CDR1 SNHLY, CDR2 FYNNEI. Trimming cost V 2 bases and J 1 base, with 9 bases left between them. The CDR3 reads CASSEWGVSNQPQHF. In nucleotides, the CDR3 is TGTGCCAGCAGTGAATGGGGTGTGAGCAATCAGCCCCAGCATTTT.

This clonotype occurred many times. The DNA of the CDR3 is TGCAGTGCTAACAGGGCCATGATGAACACTGAAGCTTTCTTT. This translates into CSANRAMMNTEAFF. The chain joins TRBV20-1 to TRBJ1-1; the D gene is possibly TRBD1 (6 bases). The V end was cut by 4 bases, the J end by 0 bases, with 12 bases between. Germline V lookup: CDR1 DFQATT, CDR2 SNEGSKA (reference sequence). The CDR3 runs to 14 residues.

This clonotype occurred many times. CDR3: CASSRLGGANVLTF. The CDR3 DNA reads TGTGCCAGCAGCCGACTTGGCGGGGCCAACGTCCTGACTTTC. V and J are TRBV12-3 or TRBV12-4 and TRBJ2-6, with no clear D. The CDR3 spans 14 residues. The V and J ends lost 6 bases and 4 bases respectively, with 10 bases between them.

The table lists this clonotype with a few counts. The rearrangement joins TRBV6-4 to TRBJ1-5; D is unclear. Germline CDR1 reads MRHNA; CDR2 reads SNTAGT. CDR3 length: 20 amino acids. V was pared by 0 bases and J by 0 bases, with 21 bases between. The chain's CDR3 is CASSDSMGKGEGYSNQPQHF. The DNA of the CDR3 is TGTGCCAGCAGTGACTCGATGGGTAAGGGCGAGGGTTATAGCAATCAGCCCCAGCATTTT.

The chain carries TRBV10-1 and TRBJ2-3; D is undetermined. CDR3 size: 13 residues. Trimming took 5 bases from V and 2 from J, leaving 8 bases between them. CDR1 WNHNN and CDR2 SYGVQD come from the germline V gene (reference sequence). CDR3 nucleotides: TGCGCCAGCAGTATGATAGCCACAGATACGCAGTATTTT. This gives the protein CASSMIATDTQYF.

This clonotype showed up just a few times. The V call is TRBV6-1, the J call TRBJ2-5, with 9 bases matching TRBD2. V trimming: 8 bases; J trimming: 9 bases; junction bases outside the gene matches: 10. Germline V gives CDR1 MNHNS, CDR2 SASEGT. The CDR3 runs 13 residues. The CDR3 region has the DNA TGTGCCAGCTCTCCCGGGACTAGCTTTTCCCAGTACTTC. This gives the protein CASSPGTSFSQYF.

This clonotype turned up a few times. The chain uses TRBV20-1 and TRBJ2-1, with 11 bases identical to TRBD2. Germline trimming cut 2 bases from V and 1 base from J; bases unmatched to any gene: 4. Germline CDR1 is DFQATT and CDR2 is SNEGSKA (reference sequence). The CDR3 loop spans 16 amino acids. CDR3 sequence: CSARLAGGVSYNEQFF. CDR3 coding DNA: TGCAGTGCTAGACTAGCGGGGGGCGTATCCTACAATGAGCAGTTCTTC.

This rearrangement joins TRBV10-1 to TRBJ2-1; 11 bases align to TRBD1. After removal of 5 bases from V and 7 bases from J, the junction contained 10 bases not matched to a gene. Germline lookup yields CDR1 WNHNN and CDR2 SYGVQD (reference sequence). The CDR3 covers 16 residues. The CDR3 DNA reads TGCGCCAGCAGTCGAAACCGGGACAGGGGGGTAAATGAGCAGTTCTTC. Translation gives CASSRNRDRGVNEQFF.

This clonotype was seen a few times. The rearrangement links TRBV9 to TRBJ2-3, with 7 bases fitting TRBD2. Losses at the gene ends were 4 bases for V and 7 bases for J; bases not matched to a gene: 15. The CDR3 covers 16 residues. Per the germline V gene, CDR1 is SGDLS and CDR2 is YYNGEE. CDR3 sequence (DNA): TGTGCCAGCAGCCCCCGCGGGACGGGGGGTGTCCATACGCAGTATTTT. As protein: CASSPRGTGGVHTQYF.

The chain joins TRBV9 to TRBJ2-5; 11 nucleotides match TRBD1. The trim removed 0 bases at V and 1 base at J, leaving 5 bases unmatched. Germline values: CDR1 SGDLS, CDR2 YYNGEE. The CDR3 is 17 amino acids. CDR3 coding DNA: TGTGCCAGCAGCGTAGCCGGGACAGGGGGGACCCAAGAGACCCAGTACTTC. It codes for CASSVAGTGGTQETQYF.